These 5 T cell receptor beta chains were sequenced from one sample in a study of cytomegalovirus exposure and HLA in healthy donors (dated by TCRdb to the late 2010s). Receptors were amplified or captured by the immunoSEQ multiplex PCR assay. For the multiplex PCR, a mixture combining 60 forward primers for TCR Vbeta segments and 13 reverse primers for TCR Jbeta segments was used. TCRdb's version of the immuneACCESS table is confined to in-frame rearrangements and falls short of the full clone set. An unresolved V gene accounts for under half of the shortfall where checked; the remainder is of unknown origin. This sample has over 65,000 clones in its table, and 81% of those were observed once. The ten largest clones represent about 6.5% of the sample. Sample: PBMCs. Source of these receptors: a human donor in good health.

Comment on this clone: Its ends do not fully match the called genes, so a read error is possible. J is TRBJ1-1 and V is TRBV6-6; TRBD1 might be the D (6 bases). Germline CDR1 is MNHNY and CDR2 is SVGAGI (reference sequence). The CDR3 is made up of 14 amino acids. The DNA for the CDR3 is TGTGCCAGCAAAAAACAGGGCTTGAACCCTGAAGCTTTCTTT. Protein sequence: CASKKQGLNPEAFF.

The CDR3 here is CATSRDQSGLGLRQYF. The CDR3 coding sequence is TGTGCCACCAGCAGAGATCAATCAGGTCTGGGACTACGGCAGTACTTC. This chain joins TRBV15 and TRBJ2-7; TRBD2 agrees at 7 bases. The V and J ends lost 0 bases and 9 bases, in that order; junction bases with no gene match: 14. The CDR3 is 16 amino acids. Germline CDR1 is LNHNV and CDR2 is YYDKDF (reference sequence).

This clone was counted a few times. The chain links TRBV18 to TRBJ2-5; D is possibly TRBD2 (5 bases). Trimming removed 6 bases from V and 4 bases from J, with 24 bases in between. CDR3 length: 17 residues. Germline values: CDR1 KGHSH, CDR2 LQKENI. CDR3 nucleotides: TGTGCCAGCTCCCCGGAGGCGGTCCAACGCCGAACAGAGACCCAGTACTTC. Protein: CASSPEAVQRRTETQYF.

The chain couples TRBV11-2 to TRBJ1-2; 7 bases match TRBD1. J lost 4 bases, V lost 5 bases, and 4 bases had no gene match. The CDR3 has 13 residues. The V gene's germline CDR1 is SGHAT and CDR2 FQNNGV. In DNA form, the CDR3 reads TGTGCCAGCAGCCGGGGACAGCTCTATGGCTACACCTTC. Protein: CASSRGQLYGYTF.

The CDR3 coding sequence is TGCGCCAGCAGCTTCGGAGGAGCCCAAGAGACCCAGTACTTC. As protein: CASSFGGAQETQYF. The gene calls are TRBV5-1 and TRBJ2-5; tentatively, D is TRBD2 (5 bases). CDR1 and CDR2 from the germline V gene are SGHRS and YFSETQ. V lost 2 bases, J lost 1 base, and 9 bases lay in between. CDR3 size: 14 residues.